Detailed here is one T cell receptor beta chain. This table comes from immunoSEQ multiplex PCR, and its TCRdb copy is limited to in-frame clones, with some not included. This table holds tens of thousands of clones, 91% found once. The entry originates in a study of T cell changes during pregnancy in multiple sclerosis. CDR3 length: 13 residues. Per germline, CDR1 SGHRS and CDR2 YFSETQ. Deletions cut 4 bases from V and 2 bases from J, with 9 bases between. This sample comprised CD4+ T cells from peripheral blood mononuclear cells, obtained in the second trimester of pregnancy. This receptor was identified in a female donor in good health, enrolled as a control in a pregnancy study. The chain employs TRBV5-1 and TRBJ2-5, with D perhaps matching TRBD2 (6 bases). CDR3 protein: CASSPGTQETQYF. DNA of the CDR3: TGCGCCAGCAGCCCCGGGACTCAAGAGACCCAGTACTTC.